This is a list of T cell receptor beta chains from one sample in a study of response to subunit inactivated influenza vaccine. Using its own MiXCR run on the RT-PCR reads, TCRdb lists one record per CDR3 protein. Of approximately 300,000 distinct CDR3 sequences listed, 22% are singletons. Sample: PBMCs from blood, taken about 20 months after vaccination. Source of these receptors: a man between 50 and 75 years old who received an inactivated influenza vaccine. Both conserved end residues are part of each CDR3. A D gene is named only where the DNA matches it firmly. Clone size is stated in some rows and not others, as once, few, many or a class when expanded.

clone size	J gene	V gene	D gene	CDR3 DNA	CDR3 protein
-	TRBJ2-3	TRBV7-9	-	TGTGCCGGCAGCCCACGGACTACTAGCACAGATACGCAGTATTTT	CAGSPRTTSTDTQYF
few	TRBJ1-5	TRBV5-1	TRBD1	TGCGCCAGCAGCAATGGACAGGGGAATCAGCCCCAGCATTTT	CASSNGQGNQPQHF
few	TRBJ1-5	TRBV5-1	-	TGCGCCAGCAGCTTAACAGGGCTTCAGCCCCAGCATTTT	CASSLTGLQPQHF
few	TRBJ1-1	TRBV4-1	TRBD1	TGCGCCAGCAGCTCGGGGACAGGGGCGGGGGACACTGAAGCTTTCTTT	CASSSGTGAGDTEAFF
-	TRBJ2-3	TRBV3-1	-	TGTGCCAGCAGTCAACGCAGTGATACGCAGTATTTT	CASSQRSDTQYF
-	TRBJ1-4	TRBV11-2	TRBD1	TGTGCCAGCAGCCCAAGACAGGGGGCGGCTGAAAAACTGTTTTTT	CASSPRQGAAEKLFF
-	TRBJ2-2	TRBV11-2	-	TGTGCCAGCAGCTTTGATACCACTTACACCGGGGAGCTGTTTTTT	CASSFDTTYTGELFF
many	TRBJ1-4	TRBV7-6	-	TGTGCCAGCAGCGCAAGGGGCAGGGCTGCAACTAATGAAAAACTGTTTTTT	CASSARGRAATNEKLFF
few	TRBJ1-2	TRBV4-1	-	TGCGCCAGCAGCCAAGACCGCTATCTAACTGAGGGCTACACCTTC	CASSQDRYLTEGYTF
few	TRBJ1-2	TRBV29-1	-	TGCAGCGTGACCGGGACAAGATATGGCTACACCTTC	CSVTGTRYGYTF
few	TRBJ2-3	TRBV12-3/TRBV12-4	-	TGTGCCAGCAGTCTCTACTCGGGGGCTAGCACAGATACGCAGTATTTT	CASSLYSGASTDTQYF
-	TRBJ2-1	TRBV6-4	-	TGTGCCAGCAGTCTCTCGCGGGAACCCTCCTACAATGAGCAGTTCTTC	CASSLSREPSYNEQFF
-	TRBJ1-6	TRBV6-1	TRBD1	TGTGCCAGCAGTCCCGTGGTAGGGGGCATCAATTCAGCCCTCCACTTT	CASSPVVGGINSALHF
few	TRBJ1-5	TRBV10-3	-	TGTGCCATCAGTGAGGCGGCAGGGCTAACCGATCAGCCCCAGCATTTT	CAISEAAGLTDQPQHF
-	TRBJ1-2	TRBV29-1	TRBD1	TGCAGCGTTGAAGGGAGGGGGCGCACCTATGGCTACACCTTC	CSVEGRGRTYGYTF
once	TRBJ2-3	TRBV20-1	TRBD2	TGCAGTGCTAGCGAGCAAGCGGGAGTGTTCACGCAGTATTTT	CSASEQAGVFTQYF
few	TRBJ1-4	TRBV20-1	TRBD1	TGCAGTGCTAGTCAGACAGGGGGAAGGGAAAAACTGTTTTTT	CSASQTGGREKLFF
-	TRBJ1-1	TRBV7-9	-	TGTGCCAGCAGCTTACAACTTGGGCCTAAGATCACTGAAGCTTTCTTT	CASSLQLGPKITEAFF
-	TRBJ2-2	TRBV6-1	-	TGTGCCAGCAGTCGTAGGGAGATTAACACCGGGGAGCTGTTTTTT	CASSRREINTGELFF
-	TRBJ2-7	TRBV7-9	-	TGTGCCAGCAGCCCCAGGGCGGCCACTATTGCCTACGAGCAGTACTTC	CASSPRAATIAYEQYF
few	TRBJ1-1	TRBV10-3	TRBD1	TGTGCCATCAGTGAAAGGACAGGGTTTGACACTGAAGCTTTCTTT	CAISERTGFDTEAFF
few	TRBJ2-7	TRBV12-3/TRBV12-4	-	TGTGCCAGCAGTTTTCGGCTGGACTCCTACGAGCAGTACTTC	CASSFRLDSYEQYF
few	TRBJ2-3	TRBV9	-	TGTGCCAGCAGCGTAGCTACTAGAGGCACAGATACGCAGTATTTT	CASSVATRGTDTQYF
few	TRBJ1-5	TRBV20-1	TRBD1	TGCAGTGCTAGGGTAACAGGGGGAGGTCAGCCCCAGCATTTT	CSARVTGGGQPQHF
once	TRBJ2-4	TRBV5-5	-	TGTGCCAGCAGGGTCAGAATAAAGGTTCAGTACTTC	CASRVRIKVQYF
-	TRBJ1-2	TRBV6-5	-	TGTGCCAGCAGTTACTCGGGGGGGTCCTATTGCTACACCTTC	CASSYSGGSYCYTF
-	TRBJ2-2	TRBV5-4	-	TGTGCCAGCAGGCAAACATTTACCGGGGAGCTGTTTTTT	CASRQTFTGELFF
once	TRBJ2-2	TRBV6-5	-	TGTGCCAGCAGTTCGAGCACCCTAAACACCGGGGAGCTGTTTTTT	CASSSSTLNTGELFF
-	TRBJ1-2	TRBV12-3/TRBV12-4	-	TGTGCCAGCAGTTTATCCTCAGGGGATAACTATGGCTACACCTTC	CASSLSSGDNYGYTF
once	TRBJ1-1	TRBV4-2	-	TGTGCCAGCAGCCAAGAGGGTGTCGCTGAAGCTTTCTTT	CASSQEGVAEAFF
few	TRBJ1-4	TRBV12-3/TRBV12-4	-	TGTGCCAGCAGTATTGACAGACTCATAAATGAAAAACTGTTTTTT	CASSIDRLINEKLFF
once	TRBJ2-7	TRBV20-1	TRBD2	TGCAGTGCTAGACCCGGGACTAGCGGGAGCCACTCCTACGAGCAGTACTTC	CSARPGTSGSHSYEQYF
-	TRBJ2-5	TRBV11-3	-	TGTGCCAGCAGCTTAGCGGGGCTAGCTGGGACCCAGTACTTC	CASSLAGLAGTQYF
-	TRBJ2-1	TRBV5-1	TRBD2	TGCGCCAGCAGCGGTGGACTAGCGGTCTACAATGAGCAGTTCTTC	CASSGGLAVYNEQFF
once	TRBJ2-1	TRBV12-3/TRBV12-4	-	TGTGCCAGCGCCGAGGGTACCTCCTACAATGAGCAGTTCTTC	CASAEGTSYNEQFF
few	TRBJ2-3	TRBV3-1	-	TGTGCCAGCAGCCAAGATCTCCCGTCAGATACGCAGTATTTT	CASSQDLPSDTQYF
few	TRBJ2-3	TRBV29-1	-	TGCAGCGTTGCGGAGCCAGATACGCAGTATTTT	CSVAEPDTQYF
-	TRBJ1-2	TRBV20-1	-	TGCAGTGCTGTCAGGGGTTCGGATGGCTACACCTTC	CSAVRGSDGYTF
-	TRBJ2-5	TRBV6-2/TRBV6-3	TRBD2	TGTGCCAGCAGTTACGGTAGCGGGAATCAAGAGACCCAGTACTTC	CASSYGSGNQETQYF
many	TRBJ1-1	TRBV29-1	-	TGCAGCGTTGTTGGAGACAGGTGGGGCACTGAAGCTTTCTTT	CSVVGDRWGTEAFF
-	TRBJ2-7	TRBV10-1	-	TGCGCCAGCAGTGATCAGGGAGACATCCACGAGCAGTACTTC	CASSDQGDIHEQYF